The 15 T cell receptor beta chains below all came from one sample that was sequenced in a study of Graves' ophthalmopathy and Graves' hyperthyroidism. The authors amplified TCR beta CDR3 regions, and they did so from RNA transcripts for repertoire sequencing. HTBI primers primed a first-round RT-PCR, and a second-round multiplex PCR followed. TCRdb reprocessed the multiplex PCR reads via MiXCR and lists one record per CDR3 protein. The sample contains 500,000 to 800,000 distinct CDR3 sequences, more than 40% of which appear only once. The sequencing input was peripheral blood. All receptors derive from an adult man with Graves' ophthalmopathy.

The table lists this clonotype with a count of one. This chain uses TRBV19 with TRBJ2-7; TRBD2 matches 9 bases. Germline CDR1 LNHDA, CDR2 SQIVND (reference sequence). V shed 4 bases and J 6 bases; nucleotides not matched to a gene: 10. The CDR3 has 15 residues. The CDR3 bases are TGTGCCAGTAGTAAGCGACTAGCGGAATTCGGCGAGCAGTACTTC. Its translation is CASSKRLAEFGEQYF. Complete variable domain (other parts from reference TRBV19 and TRBJ2-7): DGGITQSPKYLFRKEGQNVTLSCEQNLNHDAMYWYRQDPGQGLRLIYYSQIVNDFQKGDIAEGYSVSREKKESFPLTVTSAQKNPTAFYLCASSKRLAEFGEQYFGPGTRLTVT.

The V call is TRBV7-9, the J call TRBJ2-7; TRBD2 might be the D (5 bases). This CDR3 has 16 residues. Germline V gene data show CDR1 as SEHNR and CDR2 as FQNEAQ (reference sequence). Trimming pared 5 bases from V and 0 bases from J, leaving 17 bases between. The DNA for the CDR3 is TGTGCCAGCAGCCTCCCTCTTAGCGAACGCTCCTACGAGCAGTACTTC. The encoded protein is CASSLPLSERSYEQYF.

The chain employs TRBV10-2 and TRBJ1-1; tentatively, D is TRBD1 (6 bases). The CDR3 length is 12 residues. V lost 10 bases to trimming and J lost 6 bases, with 15 bases between them. Looked up from germline, CDR1 is WSHSY and CDR2 is SAAADI. CDR3 in amino acids: CATYRQDPEAFF. The CDR3 nucleotides read TGCGCCACCTACAGACAGGACCCTGAAGCTTTCTTT.

This clonotype appeared once. The rearrangement links TRBV15 to TRBJ1-1; D may be TRBD1 (6 bases). CDR3 length equals 15 residues. V lost 3 bases, J lost 4 bases, and 15 bases lay in between. CDR1 LNHNV and CDR2 YYDKDF come from the germline V gene (reference sequence). CDR3 nucleotide sequence: TGTGCCACCAGCAGCCGGGGAGGCAGGGGCACTGAAGCTTTCTTT. It yields the protein CATSSRGGRGTEAFF.

This clonotype was picked up many times. The chain has TRBV24-1 and TRBJ1-1; the D gene is possibly TRBD1 (5 bases). Germline CDR1 KGHDR, CDR2 SFDVKD. The length of the CDR3 is 15 residues. V was shortened by 6 bases and J by 4 bases, with 17 bases between the two germline ends. Here the CDR3 DNA reads TGTGCCACCAGTCGATTCGGCAGGGTAGGCACTGAAGCTTTCTTT. Translation gives CATSRFGRVGTEAFF.

This clonotype was seen only a few times. The chain couples TRBV10-3 to TRBJ1-3; D is unclear. Germline-derived CDR1 and CDR2 are ENHRY and SYGVKD. CDR3 length: 17 amino acids. Trimming removed 10 bases at V and 0 bases at J, with 22 bases between. CDR3 loop: CASSPRAQGISGNTIYF. The CDR3 DNA sequence: TGTGCCAGCAGCCCTCGGGCCCAAGGAATCTCTGGAAACACCATATATTTT.

This clonotype was seen only a few times. CDR3 in DNA: TGTGCCAGCAGCCTCATGGGGGCGGCCAACGTCCTGACTTTC. Protein product: CASSLMGAANVLTF. The chain employs TRBV5-4 and TRBJ2-6; D possibly corresponds to TRBD1 (6 bases). The CDR3 is 14 residues long. CDR1 is SGHNT and CDR2 is YYREEE in the germline V gene (reference sequence). V lost 4 bases and J lost 6, with 11 bases in between.

This chain uses TRBV9 with TRBJ1-2, with D maybe TRBD1 (6 bases). Looked up from germline, CDR1 is SGDLS and CDR2 is YYNGEE. The V and J ends lost 5 bases and 3 bases respectively, with 20 bases between them. The CDR3 has 16 amino acids. For the CDR3, the DNA is TGTGCCAGCAGTTCCCTTCTGGGGGGGCCTGACTATGGCTACACCTTC. Protein sequence: CASSSLLGGPDYGYTF.

V and J are TRBV20-1 and TRBJ2-7; TRBD2 matches at 7 bases. The CDR3 loop spans 14 amino acids. Germline values: CDR1 DFQATT, CDR2 SNEGSKA (reference sequence). The V and J ends lost 6 bases and 7 bases, in that order; junction bases with no gene match: 15. CDR3 nucleotide sequence: TGCAGTGCGCGGGTGGTGGGAGGGCCGGAGGAGCAGTACTTC. Amino acid sequence: CSARVVGGPEEQYF.

CDR3 loop: CASINRDRGLFGELFF. The CDR3 DNA follows: TGTGCCAGTATAAACCGGGACAGGGGGCTGTTCGGGGAGCTGTTTTTT. J is TRBJ2-2 and V is TRBV2; the match to TRBD1 covers 12 bases. Germline assignment: CDR1 SNHLY and CDR2 FYNNEI. This CDR3 spans 16 amino acids. J was trimmed by 7 bases and V by 9 bases; bases with no gene match: 12.

The table lists this clonotype with many counts. The chain carries TRBV7-9 and TRBJ2-7; TRBD1 aligns across 10 bases. The V gene end was trimmed by 3 bases and the J gene end by 6 bases; junction bases not matched to a gene: 5. The CDR3 is 14 residues long. Per the germline V gene, CDR1 is SEHNR and CDR2 is FQNEAQ (reference sequence). The CDR3 DNA reads TGTGCCAGCAGCTTCGGGACAGGGGAGGGCGAGCAGTACTTC. Amino acids: CASSFGTGEGEQYF. Together with reference TRBV7-9 and TRBJ2-7, the CDR3 gives the full variable domain: DTGVSQNPRHKITKRGQNVTFRCDPISEHNRLYWYRQTLGQGPEFLTYFQNEAQLEKSRLLSDRFSAERPKGSFSTLEIQRTEQGDSAMYLCASSFGTGEGEQYFGPGTRLTVT.

This clonotype was seen a handful of times. This chain uses TRBV9 with TRBJ1-1; no clear D gene. Germline CDR1 reads SGDLS; CDR2 reads YYNGEE. V was shortened by 0 bases and J by 4 bases, with 10 bases between the two germline ends. The CDR3 has 14 residues. The CDR3 nucleotides are TGTGCCAGCAGCGTAGGGAGAAGTACCACTGAAGCTTTCTTT. It yields the protein CASSVGRSTTEAFF.

The chain is built from TRBV5-6 and TRBJ2-3, with D possibly TRBD2 on 6 matching bases. CDR3 length equals 15 residues. Germline lookup yields CDR1 SGHDT and CDR2 YYEEEE. V lost 2 bases and J 4 bases, leaving 14 bases between the germline ends. CDR3 in amino acids: CASSFKLGGADTQYF. In nucleotides, the CDR3 is TGTGCCAGCAGCTTCAAACTAGGAGGGGCAGATACGCAGTATTTT.

The genes are TRBV2 and TRBJ1-2; D gene ambiguous. V was trimmed by 4 bases and J by 12 bases, leaving 15 bases between them. The CDR3 is made up of 12 amino acids. Germline V gene sequence: CDR1 SNHLY, CDR2 FYNNEI. DNA for the CDR3: TGTGCCAGCAGTGTACGGAAATCTGGAAACACCTTC. It translates to CASSVRKSGNTF.

This clonotype was counted at least ten times. V gene TRBV12-3 or TRBV12-4 combines with J gene TRBJ1-1, with unresolved D. The germline V and J ends were trimmed by 5 bases and 3 bases, with 4 bases remaining between them. This CDR3 comprises 11 residues. The CDR3 region is CASSVYTEAFF. In DNA, the CDR3 is TGTGCCAGCAGTGTGTACACTGAAGCTTTCTTT.